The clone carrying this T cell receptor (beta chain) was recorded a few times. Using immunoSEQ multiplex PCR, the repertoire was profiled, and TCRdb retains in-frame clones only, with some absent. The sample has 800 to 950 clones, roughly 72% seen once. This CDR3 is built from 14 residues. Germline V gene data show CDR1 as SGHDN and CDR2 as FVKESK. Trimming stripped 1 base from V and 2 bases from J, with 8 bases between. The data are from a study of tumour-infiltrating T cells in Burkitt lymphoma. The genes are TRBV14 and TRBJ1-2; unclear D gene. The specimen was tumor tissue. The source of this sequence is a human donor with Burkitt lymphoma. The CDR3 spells CASSQASKNYGYTF. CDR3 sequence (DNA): TGTGCCAGCAGCCAAGCCTCCAAAAACTATGGCTACACCTTC.